These 22 T cell receptor beta chains were all obtained from the same sample, sequenced in a study of cytomegalovirus exposure and HLA in healthy donors. With 60 Vbeta and 13 Jbeta primers, the PCR was carried out. Profiled with immunoSEQ multiplex PCR; TCRdb holds only in-frame clones, not every one. Of around 150,000 clones listed, almost 80% are singletons. Source material: PBMCs. Source of these receptors: a male donor in good health and CMV-seronegative.

The J gene is TRBJ2-7, the V gene TRBV5-1; 10 bases match TRBD2. This CDR3 comprises 15 residues. Germline values: CDR1 SGHRS, CDR2 YFSETQ. V shed 4 bases and J 3 bases; nucleotides not matched to a gene: 7. The CDR3 coding sequence is TGCGCCAGCAGCCCGCTAGCGGGAGCGGGCTACGAGCAGTACTTC. This encodes CASSPLAGAGYEQYF.

This rearrangement joins TRBV30 to TRBJ2-1; TRBD1 agrees at 12 bases. Trimming cost V 0 bases and J 10 bases; bases outside gene matches: 7. The CDR3 loop spans 15 amino acids. The germline gives CDR1 GTSNPN, CDR2 SVGIG (reference sequence). For the CDR3, the DNA is TGTGCCTGGAGTGTATTCCGGGACAGGGGGCTCGAGCAGTTCTTC. Its translation is CAWSVFRDRGLEQFF. Full variable domain (rest looked up from reference TRBV30 and TRBJ2-1): SQTIHQWPATLVQPVGSPLSLECTVEGTSNPNLYWYRQAAGRGLQLLFYSVGIGQISSEVPQNLSASRPQDRQFILSSKKLLLSDSGFYLCAWSVFRDRGLEQFFGPGTRLTVL.

V usage is TRBV9 and J usage is TRBJ2-2, with TRBD2 matching over 8 bases. There are 16 residues in the CDR3. CDR1 is SGDLS and CDR2 is YYNGEE in the germline V gene. Trimming at V came to 0 bases and at J to 4 bases, leaving 5 bases not matched to a gene. Here the CDR3 reads CASSVAGGHVTGELFF. CDR3 coding DNA: TGTGCCAGCAGCGTAGCGGGGGGGCACGTCACCGGGGAGCTGTTTTTT. Drawing the rest from reference TRBV9 and TRBJ2-2, the complete variable domain is DSGVTQTPKHLITATGQRVTLRCSPRSGDLSVYWYQQSLDQGLQFLIQYYNGEERAKGNILERFSAQQFPDLHSELNLSSLELGDSALYFCASSVAGGHVTGELFFGEGSRLTVL.

Of note for this clone: The junction differs from germline at one of its ends, possibly a read error. The rearrangement uses TRBV19 and TRBJ2-1; TRBD2 matches 10 bases. There are 16 residues in the CDR3. Germline assignment: CDR1 LNHDA and CDR2 SQIVND (reference sequence). CDR3 DNA sequence: TGTGCCAGTCAGAACTTAGCGGGGGGATTGTACAATGGGCAGTTCTTC. Translating gives CASQNLAGGLYNGQFF.

V is TRBV5-1 and J is TRBJ2-2; TRBD1 is a possible D gene (6 bases). The CDR3 length is 15 residues. CDR1 is SGHRS and CDR2 is YFSETQ in the germline V gene. Deletions cut 4 bases from V and 0 bases from J, with 10 bases between. In DNA form, the CDR3 reads TGCGCCAGCAGCCTACAGGGCCCGAACACCGGGGAGCTGTTTTTT. Translated: CASSLQGPNTGELFF.

This clone occurred once. This chain joins TRBV4-2 and TRBJ2-6; no firm D call. Trimming removed 0 bases from V and 4 bases from J, with 16 bases in between. Per the germline V gene, CDR1 is LGHNA and CDR2 is YNFKEQ. This CDR3 has 18 residues. The CDR3: CASSQEQFEFQGANVLTF. In DNA form, the CDR3 reads TGTGCCAGCAGCCAAGAGCAGTTCGAATTCCAGGGGGCCAACGTCCTGACTTTC.

About this clone: Other DNA sequences in the same sample also yield this CDR3. The rearrangement uses TRBV7-3 and TRBJ2-1, with D possibly being TRBD1 (5 bases). V dropped 2 bases and J dropped 0 bases, with 8 bases sitting between them. CDR1 and CDR2 (germline): SGHTA, FQGTGA. The CDR3 runs to 15 residues. Written as DNA, the CDR3 is TGTGCCAGCAGCTTAGATAGGGGCTCCTACAATGAGCAGTTCTTC. It translates to CASSLDRGSYNEQFF.

The chain's CDR3 is CASSLQGATNEKLFF. CDR3 in DNA: TGTGCCAGCAGTTTACAGGGGGCGACTAATGAAAAACTGTTTTTT. The V call is TRBV2, the J call TRBJ1-4; TRBD1 agrees at 9 bases. V was clipped by 5 bases and J by 2 bases; unmatched bases: 3. Germline V gene data show CDR1 as SNHLY and CDR2 as FYNNEI. The CDR3 has 15 residues.

The V and J genes are TRBV5-1 and TRBJ2-3; the match to TRBD2 covers 7 bases. V shed 0 bases and J 0 bases; nucleotides not matched to a gene: 4. The CDR3 is 16 amino acids. Germline V gene sequence: CDR1 SGHRS, CDR2 YFSETQ. For the CDR3, the DNA is TGCGCCAGCAGCTTGGATGCGGGAGTAAGCACAGATACGCAGTATTTT. Its translation is CASSLDAGVSTDTQYF.

This clone was detected only a few times. The V call is TRBV5-1, the J call TRBJ1-1; TRBD1 aligns across 7 bases. CDR3 size: 14 residues. Germline CDR1 SGHRS, CDR2 YFSETQ. J was trimmed by 2 bases and V by 4 bases; bases with no gene match: 5. DNA for the CDR3: TGCGCCAGCAGCCCCCGACAGGGAAACACTGAAGCTTTCTTT. Translation: CASSPRQGNTEAFF.

This clone was detected a few times. The chain uses TRBV6-1 and TRBJ1-2; the D is unclear. With 1 base removed from V and 4 bases from J, the gap between germline ends came to 10 bases. CDR1 is MNHNS and CDR2 is SASEGT in the germline V gene. The CDR3 runs 14 residues. Written as DNA, the CDR3 is TGTGCCAGCAGTGAAGTCGTGGCGGCCTATGGCTACACCTTC. Amino acid sequence: CASSEVVAAYGYTF.

The CDR3 spells CASSRATGAAQFF. CDR3 coding DNA: TGTGCCAGCAGTCGAGCCACTGGGGCGGCGCAGTTCTTC. The chain has TRBV27 and TRBJ2-1, with a weak D call TRBD1 (5 bases). The V gene lost 5 bases and the J gene lost 12 bases, with 17 bases spanning the gap. Germline V gene sequence: CDR1 MNHEY, CDR2 SMNVEV (reference sequence). The CDR3 runs to 13 residues.

The chain joins TRBV19 to TRBJ1-1; no firm D call. This CDR3 is 14 amino acids long. V lost 7 bases to trimming and J lost 0 bases, with 12 bases between them. Germline CDR1 is LNHDA and CDR2 is SQIVND (reference sequence). In DNA, the CDR3 is TGTGCCAGTATCAGTTTACAGATGAACACTGAAGCTTTCTTT. Amino acids: CASISLQMNTEAFF.

The chain couples TRBV7-6 to TRBJ2-7; the D gene is possibly TRBD1 (7 bases). The germline gives CDR1 SGHVS, CDR2 FNYEAQ. The CDR3 totals 15 residues. The V and J ends lost 5 bases and 2 bases respectively, with 16 bases between them. The CDR3 loop is CASSPGAGTAYEQYF. The CDR3 coding sequence is TGTGCCAGCAGCCCGGGAGCCGGGACAGCCTACGAGCAGTACTTC.

This chain connects TRBV2 to TRBJ2-7, with D possibly TRBD2 on 6 matching bases. CDR3 size: 13 residues. Trimming left V 7 bases short and J 4 bases short, with 14 bases between. CDR1 SNHLY and CDR2 FYNNEI come from the germline V gene. This CDR3 reads CASMGTSRYEQYF. The CDR3 bases are TGTGCCAGCATGGGGACTTCCCGATACGAGCAGTACTTC.

A single count supports this clone. The chain combines TRBV5-1 with TRBJ2-7; possibly TRBD1 for D (6 bases). The germline V gene has CDR1 SGHRS and CDR2 YFSETQ. The CDR3 covers 13 residues. V dropped 4 bases and J dropped 6 bases, with 14 bases sitting between them. The DNA of the CDR3 is TGCGCCAGCAGCCCGGGACAAAAGACCGAGCAGTACTTC. Its translation is CASSPGQKTEQYF.

The gene calls are TRBV9 and TRBJ2-7, with D maybe TRBD2 (5 bases). Germline CDR1 reads SGDLS; CDR2 reads YYNGEE. This CDR3 region has 13 residues. Trimming took off 8 bases at V and 0 bases at J, with 12 bases between the two ends. The CDR3 region is CARGSRSSYEQYF. The CDR3 DNA follows: TGTGCCAGAGGGAGCAGATCCTCCTACGAGCAGTACTTC.

The J gene is TRBJ2-7, the V gene TRBV13; 8 nucleotides match TRBD1. CDR1 is PRHDT and CDR2 is FYEKMQ in the germline V gene (reference sequence). This CDR3 comprises 18 residues. V gave up 4 bases and J gave up 0 bases; unmatched junction bases: 14. CDR3 sequence: CASSSTPGQGHFSYEQYF. CDR3 sequence (DNA): TGTGCCAGCAGCTCCACCCCAGGACAGGGCCACTTCTCCTACGAGCAGTACTTC.

This rearrangement joins TRBV12-5 to TRBJ2-2; 7 nucleotides align to TRBD1. The CDR3 totals 16 residues. Germline V gives CDR1 LGHNT, CDR2 FRNRAP. V dropped 0 bases and J dropped 3; count of bases not matched to a gene: 4. The CDR3: CASGLVLTGHTGELFF. CDR3 in DNA: TGTGCTAGTGGTTTGGTACTGACAGGGCACACCGGGGAGCTGTTTTTT.

This clone was seen more than once but under ten times. V is TRBV6-1 and J is TRBJ1-2; TRBD1 matches at 10 bases. Germline assignment: CDR1 MNHNS and CDR2 SASEGT. This CDR3 is built from 12 residues. V lost 8 bases to trimming and J lost 8 bases; unmatched junction nucleotides: 5. The CDR3 DNA reads as TGTGCCAGCGCCGGGACAGGGGAAGGCTACACCTTC. Protein: CASAGTGEGYTF.

This rearrangement joins TRBV21-1 to TRBJ1-6. TRBV21-1 is reported as a pseudogene. The CDR3 extends over 15 amino acids. The CDR3 nucleotides are TGTGCGGGCGGCTCCGGGATAGGGTATAATTCACCCCTCCACTTT. As protein: CAGGSGIGYNSPLHF.

This chain uses TRBV9 with TRBJ2-3; maybe TRBD2 (6 bases). The germline CDR1 and CDR2 sequences are SGDLS and YYNGEE. The V end was cut by 0 bases, the J end by 4 bases, with 9 bases between. The CDR3 runs 14 residues. The DNA for the CDR3 is TGTGCCAGCAGCGTAGAGGGACTGTCAGATACGCAGTATTTT. Translating it yields CASSVEGLSDTQYF.